The source of this T cell receptor beta chain is a study of blood T cell repertoires in COVID-19. Study information: Material from acute and convalescent COVID-19 was sourced from the United States, Italy and Spain. The analysed material was cDNA or gDNA that came from T cells, B-cell-depleted T cells, or PBMCs.

Per the study methods: Scientists estimated how many nucleated cells there were by amplifying reference gene primers. Sequencing was performed with immunoSEQ multiplex PCR; in TCRdb, only in-frame clones are kept and a portion is missing. For V, J and clone size, that table is used; D and trimming come from the DNA. The sample records about 60,000 clones, around 80% being singletons. There are 14 residues in the CDR3. CDR1 is SQVTM and CDR2 is ANQGSEA in the germline V gene. Losses at the gene ends were 2 bases for V and 5 bases for J; bases not matched to a gene: 9. The sample comprised peripheral blood. This TCR was recovered from an elderly woman with acute or convalescent COVID-19. The rearrangement links TRBV29-1 to TRBJ2-7; TRBD2 aligns across 7 bases. The CDR3: CSVEKRAGMDEQYF. CDR3 sequence (DNA): TGCAGCGTTGAAAAGAGAGCGGGAATGGACGAGCAGTACTTC.